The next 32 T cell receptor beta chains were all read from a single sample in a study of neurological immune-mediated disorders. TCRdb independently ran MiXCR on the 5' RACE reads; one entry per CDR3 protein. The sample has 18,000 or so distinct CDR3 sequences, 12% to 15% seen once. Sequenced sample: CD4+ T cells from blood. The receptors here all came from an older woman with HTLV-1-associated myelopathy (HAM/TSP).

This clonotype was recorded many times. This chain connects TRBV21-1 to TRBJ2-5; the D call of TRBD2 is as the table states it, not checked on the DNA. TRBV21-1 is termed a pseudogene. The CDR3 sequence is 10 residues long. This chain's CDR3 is CASSRHKGSF. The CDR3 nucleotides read TGTGCCAGCAGCAGGCACAAAGGGAGCTTC.

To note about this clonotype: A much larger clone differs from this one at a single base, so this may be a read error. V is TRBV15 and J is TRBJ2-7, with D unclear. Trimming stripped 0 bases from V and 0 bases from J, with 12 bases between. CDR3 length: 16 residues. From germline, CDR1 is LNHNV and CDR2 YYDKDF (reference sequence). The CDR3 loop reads CATSRDQSHNSYEQYF. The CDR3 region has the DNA TGTGCCACCAGCAGAGACCAGAGCCACAACTCCTACGAGCAGTACTTC.

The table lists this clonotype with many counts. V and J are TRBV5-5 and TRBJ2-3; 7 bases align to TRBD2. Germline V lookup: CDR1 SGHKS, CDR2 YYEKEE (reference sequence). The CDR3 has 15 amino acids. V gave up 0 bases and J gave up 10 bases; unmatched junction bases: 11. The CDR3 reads CASSLGQGRGGAQYF. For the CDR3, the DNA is TGTGCCAGCAGCTTGGGGCAGGGCCGTGGGGGGGCGCAGTATTTT.

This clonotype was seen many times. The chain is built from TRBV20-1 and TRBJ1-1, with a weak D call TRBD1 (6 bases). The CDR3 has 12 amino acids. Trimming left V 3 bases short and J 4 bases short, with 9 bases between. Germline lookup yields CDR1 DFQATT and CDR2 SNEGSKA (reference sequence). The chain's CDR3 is CSASRGLTEAFF. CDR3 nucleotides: TGCAGTGCTAGCAGGGGCCTCACTGAAGCTTTCTTT.

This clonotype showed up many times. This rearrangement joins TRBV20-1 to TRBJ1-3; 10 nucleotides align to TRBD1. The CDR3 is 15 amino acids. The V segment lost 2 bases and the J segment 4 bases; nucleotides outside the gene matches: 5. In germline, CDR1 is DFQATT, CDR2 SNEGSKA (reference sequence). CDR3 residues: CSARFGTGVGNTIYF. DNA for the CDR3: TGCAGTGCTAGATTTGGGACAGGGGTCGGAAACACCATATATTTT.

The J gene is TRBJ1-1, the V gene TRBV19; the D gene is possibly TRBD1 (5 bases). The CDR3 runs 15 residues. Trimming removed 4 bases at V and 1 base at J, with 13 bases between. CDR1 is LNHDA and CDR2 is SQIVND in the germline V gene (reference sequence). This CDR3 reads CASSRSGRGNTEAFF. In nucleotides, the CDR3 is TGTGCCAGTAGTAGATCGGGGCGTGGGAACACTGAAGCTTTCTTT. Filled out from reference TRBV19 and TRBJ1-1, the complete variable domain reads DGGITQSPKYLFRKEGQNVTLSCEQNLNHDAMYWYRQDPGQGLRLIYYSQIVNDFQKGDIAEGYSVSREKKESFPLTVTSAQKNPTAFYLCASSRSGRGNTEAFFGQGTRLTVV.

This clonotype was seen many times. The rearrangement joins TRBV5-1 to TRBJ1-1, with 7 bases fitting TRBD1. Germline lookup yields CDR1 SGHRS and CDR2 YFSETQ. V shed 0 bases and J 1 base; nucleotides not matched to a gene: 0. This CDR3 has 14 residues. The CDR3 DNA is TGCGCCAGCAGCTTGGGGGACAGGAACACTGAAGCTTTCTTT. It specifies CASSLGDRNTEAFF.

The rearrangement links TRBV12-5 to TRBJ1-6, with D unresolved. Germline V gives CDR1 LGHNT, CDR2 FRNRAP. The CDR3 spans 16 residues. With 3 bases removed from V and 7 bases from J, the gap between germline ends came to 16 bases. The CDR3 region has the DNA TGTGCTAGTGGTTTAAATACGGCGAGTCCAAATTCACCCCTCCACTTT. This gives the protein CASGLNTASPNSPLHF. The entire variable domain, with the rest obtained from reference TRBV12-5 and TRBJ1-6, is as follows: DARVTQTPRHKVTEMGQEVTMRCQPILGHNTVFWYRQTMMQGLELLAYFRNRAPLDDSGMPKDRFSAEMPDATLATLKIQPSEPRDSAVYFCASGLNTASPNSPLHFGNGTRLTVT.

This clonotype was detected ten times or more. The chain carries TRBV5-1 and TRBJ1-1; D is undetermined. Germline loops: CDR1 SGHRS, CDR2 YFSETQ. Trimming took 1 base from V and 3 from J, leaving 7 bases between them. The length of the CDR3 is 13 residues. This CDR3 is CASSLMDDTEAFF. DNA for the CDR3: TGCGCCAGCAGCTTGATGGACGACACTGAAGCTTTCTTT.

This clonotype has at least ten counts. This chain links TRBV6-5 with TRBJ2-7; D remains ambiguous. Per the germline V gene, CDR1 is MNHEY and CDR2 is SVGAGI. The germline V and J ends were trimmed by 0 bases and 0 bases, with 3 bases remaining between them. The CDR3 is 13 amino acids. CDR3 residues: CASSYSSSYEQYF. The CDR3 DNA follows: TGTGCCAGCAGTTACTCCAGCTCCTACGAGCAGTACTTC.

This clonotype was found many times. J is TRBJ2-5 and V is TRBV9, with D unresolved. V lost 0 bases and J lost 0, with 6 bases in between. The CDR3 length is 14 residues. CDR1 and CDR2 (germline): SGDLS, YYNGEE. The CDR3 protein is CASSVGQNQETQYF. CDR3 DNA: TGTGCCAGCAGCGTAGGGCAGAACCAAGAGACCCAGTACTTC.

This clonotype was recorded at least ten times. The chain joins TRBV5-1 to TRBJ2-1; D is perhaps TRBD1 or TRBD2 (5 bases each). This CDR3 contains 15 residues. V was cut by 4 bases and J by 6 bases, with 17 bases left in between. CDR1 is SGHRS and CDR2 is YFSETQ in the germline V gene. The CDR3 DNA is TGCGCCAGCAGCCCGGGACGCCAAGCCGGCAATGAGCAGTTCTTC. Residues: CASSPGRQAGNEQFF.

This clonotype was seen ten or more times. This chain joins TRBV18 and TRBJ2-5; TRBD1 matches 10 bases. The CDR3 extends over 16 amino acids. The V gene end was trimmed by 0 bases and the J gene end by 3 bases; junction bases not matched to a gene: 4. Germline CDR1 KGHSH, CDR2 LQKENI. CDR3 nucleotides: TGTGCCAGCTCACCACCGACCGGGACAGGGGAAGAGACCCAGTACTTC. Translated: CASSPPTGTGEETQYF.

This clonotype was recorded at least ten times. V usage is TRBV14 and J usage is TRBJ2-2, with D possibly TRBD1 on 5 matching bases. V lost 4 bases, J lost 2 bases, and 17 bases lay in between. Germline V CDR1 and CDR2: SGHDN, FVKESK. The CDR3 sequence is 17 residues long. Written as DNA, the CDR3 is TGTGCCAGCAGCCTACTTCTGGGGCAGGGCAACACCGGGGAGCTGTTTTTT. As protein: CASSLLLGQGNTGELFF.

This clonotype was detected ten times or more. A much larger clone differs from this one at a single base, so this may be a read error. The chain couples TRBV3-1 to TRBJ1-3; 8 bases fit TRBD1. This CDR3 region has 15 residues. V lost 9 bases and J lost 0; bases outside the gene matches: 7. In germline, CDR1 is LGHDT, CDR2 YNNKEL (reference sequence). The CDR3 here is CARNLTGGSGNTIYF. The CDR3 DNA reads TGTGCCAGGAATCTCACAGGGGGCTCTGGAAACACCATATATTTT.

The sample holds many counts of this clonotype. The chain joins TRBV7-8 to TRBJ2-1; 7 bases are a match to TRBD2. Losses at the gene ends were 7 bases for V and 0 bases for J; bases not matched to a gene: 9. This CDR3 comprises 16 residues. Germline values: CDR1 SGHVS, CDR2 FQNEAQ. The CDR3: CASIPEWGGSYNEQFF. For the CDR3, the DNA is TGTGCCAGCATCCCTGAATGGGGGGGCTCCTACAATGAGCAGTTCTTC.

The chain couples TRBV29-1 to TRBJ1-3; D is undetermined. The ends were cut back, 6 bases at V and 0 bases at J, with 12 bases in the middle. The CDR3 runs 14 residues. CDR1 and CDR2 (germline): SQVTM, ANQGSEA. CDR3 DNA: TGCAGCGTGGCGGTGCTGTCCTCTGGAAACACCATATATTTT. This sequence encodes CSVAVLSSGNTIYF.

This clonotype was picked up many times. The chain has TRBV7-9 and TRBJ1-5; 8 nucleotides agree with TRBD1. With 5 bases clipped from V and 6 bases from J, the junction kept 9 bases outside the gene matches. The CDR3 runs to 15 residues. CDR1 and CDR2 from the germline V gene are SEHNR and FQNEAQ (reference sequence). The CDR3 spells CASSDRGERGQPQHF. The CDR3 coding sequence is TGTGCCAGCAGCGACAGGGGAGAGCGAGGTCAGCCCCAGCATTTT.

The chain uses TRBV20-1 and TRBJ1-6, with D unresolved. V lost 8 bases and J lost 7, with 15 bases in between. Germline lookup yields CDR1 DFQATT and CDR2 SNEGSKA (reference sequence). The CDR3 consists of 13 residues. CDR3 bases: TGCAGTACTGGAGATATACTCAATTCACCCCTCCACTTT. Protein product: CSTGDILNSPLHF.

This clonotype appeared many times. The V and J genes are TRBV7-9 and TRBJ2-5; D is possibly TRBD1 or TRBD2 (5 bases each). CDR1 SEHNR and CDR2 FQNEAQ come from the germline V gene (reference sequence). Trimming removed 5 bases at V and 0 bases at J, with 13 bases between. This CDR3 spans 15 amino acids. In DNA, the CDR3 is TGTGCCAGCAGCGGTGTCCGGGACGACCAAGAGACCCAGTACTTC. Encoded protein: CASSGVRDDQETQYF.

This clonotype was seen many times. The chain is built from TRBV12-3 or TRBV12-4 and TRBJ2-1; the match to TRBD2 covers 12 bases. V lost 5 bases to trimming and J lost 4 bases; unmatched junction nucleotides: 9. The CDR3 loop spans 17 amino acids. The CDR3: CASSRILAGGTYNEQFF. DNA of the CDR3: TGTGCCAGCAGTCGTATTCTAGCGGGAGGGACTTACAATGAGCAGTTCTTC.

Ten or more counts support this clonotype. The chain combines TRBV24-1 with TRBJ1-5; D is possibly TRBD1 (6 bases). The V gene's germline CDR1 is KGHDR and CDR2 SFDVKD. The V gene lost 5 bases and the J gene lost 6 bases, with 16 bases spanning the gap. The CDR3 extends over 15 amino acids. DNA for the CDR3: TGTGCCACCAGTGCGGCAGGGGCGGTCGGTCAGCCCCAGCATTTT. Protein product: CATSAAGAVGQPQHF.

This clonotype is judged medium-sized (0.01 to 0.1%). The CDR3 DNA follows: TGTGCCAGCAGCCAGCAACAGGGACCCTACGAGCAGTACTTC. Amino acid sequence: CASSQQQGPYEQYF. J is TRBJ2-7 and V is TRBV7-9; perhaps TRBD1 as D (6 bases). This CDR3 spans 14 amino acids. Trimming took 5 bases from V and 2 from J, leaving 13 bases between them. Germline V gene data show CDR1 as SEHNR and CDR2 as FQNEAQ (reference sequence).

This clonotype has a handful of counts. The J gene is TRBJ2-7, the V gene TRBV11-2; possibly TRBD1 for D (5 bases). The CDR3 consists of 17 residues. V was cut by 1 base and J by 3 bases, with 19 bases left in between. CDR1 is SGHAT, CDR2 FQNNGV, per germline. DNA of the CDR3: TGTGCCAGCAGCTTAGGTCGAGAAGCCCGACAGTTCTACGAGCAGTACTTC. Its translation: CASSLGREARQFYEQYF.

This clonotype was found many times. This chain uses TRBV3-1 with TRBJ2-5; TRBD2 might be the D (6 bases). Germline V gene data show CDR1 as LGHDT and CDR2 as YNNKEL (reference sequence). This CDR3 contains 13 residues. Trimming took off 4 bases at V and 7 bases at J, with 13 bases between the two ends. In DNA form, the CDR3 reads TGTGCCAGCAGCCTTAGCGGCCCAGGGACCCAGTACTTC. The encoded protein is CASSLSGPGTQYF.

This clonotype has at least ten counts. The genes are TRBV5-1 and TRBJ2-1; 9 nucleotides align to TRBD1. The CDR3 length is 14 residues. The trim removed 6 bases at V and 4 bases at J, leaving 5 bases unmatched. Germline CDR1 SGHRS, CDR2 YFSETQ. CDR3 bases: TGCGCCAGCATCGACGGGACAGGGTACAATGAGCAGTTCTTC. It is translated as CASIDGTGYNEQFF.

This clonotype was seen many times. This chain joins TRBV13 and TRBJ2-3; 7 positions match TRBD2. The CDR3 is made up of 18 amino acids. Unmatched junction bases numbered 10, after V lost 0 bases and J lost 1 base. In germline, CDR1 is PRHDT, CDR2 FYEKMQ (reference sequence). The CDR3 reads CASSLGLRSGAGTDTQYF. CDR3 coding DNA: TGTGCCAGCAGCTTAGGCCTAAGGAGCGGGGCCGGCACAGATACGCAGTATTTT.

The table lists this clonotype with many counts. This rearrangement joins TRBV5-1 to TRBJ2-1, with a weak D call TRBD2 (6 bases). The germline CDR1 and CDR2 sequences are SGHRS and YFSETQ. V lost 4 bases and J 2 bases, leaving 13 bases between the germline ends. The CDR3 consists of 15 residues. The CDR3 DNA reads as TGCGCCAGCAGCGGTAGCGGAAACGCCTACAATGAGCAGTTCTTC. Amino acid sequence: CASSGSGNAYNEQFF.

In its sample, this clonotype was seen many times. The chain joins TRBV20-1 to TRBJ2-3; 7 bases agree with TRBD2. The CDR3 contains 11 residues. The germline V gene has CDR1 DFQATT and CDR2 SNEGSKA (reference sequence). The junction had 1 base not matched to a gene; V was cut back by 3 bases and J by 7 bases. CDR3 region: CSARGGNTQYF. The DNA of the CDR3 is TGCAGTGCTAGGGGGGGGAATACGCAGTATTTT.

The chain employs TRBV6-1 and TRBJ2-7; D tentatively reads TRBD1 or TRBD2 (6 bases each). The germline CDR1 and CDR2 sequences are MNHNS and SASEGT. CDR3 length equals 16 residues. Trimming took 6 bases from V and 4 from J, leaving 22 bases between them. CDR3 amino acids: CASSLGAGILQYEQYF. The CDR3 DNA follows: TGTGCCAGCAGCTTGGGGGCGGGGATCCTCCAGTACGAGCAGTACTTC.

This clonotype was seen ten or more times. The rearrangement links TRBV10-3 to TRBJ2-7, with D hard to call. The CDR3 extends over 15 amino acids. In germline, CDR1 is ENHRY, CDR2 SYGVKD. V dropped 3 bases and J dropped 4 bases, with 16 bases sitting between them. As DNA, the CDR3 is TGTGCCATCAGTGACCCAGGCGAATTGGGATACGAGCAGTACTTC. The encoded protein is CAISDPGELGYEQYF.

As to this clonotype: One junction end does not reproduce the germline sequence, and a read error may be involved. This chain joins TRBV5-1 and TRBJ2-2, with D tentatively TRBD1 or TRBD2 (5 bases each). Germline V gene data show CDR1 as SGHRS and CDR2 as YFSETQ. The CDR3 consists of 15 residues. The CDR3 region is CASWFGGALTGEPFF. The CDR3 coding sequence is TGCGCCAGCTGGTTTGGTGGGGCTCTCACCGGGGAGCCGTTTTTT.